Listed below are T cell receptor beta chains from one sample, sequenced in a study of CD4 T cells in relation to SARS-CoV-2 and coronaviruses. Antigen specificity for these receptors is unknown. Some clones are missing from TCRdb's copy, which holds only in-frame ones; the method was immunoSEQ multiplex PCR. The sample records over 20,000 clones, roughly four fifths being singletons. Specimen: CD4+ T cells from PBMCs, cultured in vitro. Receptors were obtained from a human donor in good health. Each CDR3 is given with its conserved first and last residue. A D gene is named only where the DNA matches it firmly. Clone size is shown for a subset of rows, as once, few, many or a class of expanded clone.

v_call	clone_size	j_call	d_call	cdr3_nt	cdr3_aa
TRBV21-1	NA	TRBJ2-3	NA	TGTGCCAGCGATCAGCGGGACCCCGCCCCAGATACGCAGTATTTT	CASDQRDPAPDTQYF
TRBV5-1	NA	TRBJ1-1	NA	TGCGCCAGCAGCCGGGAGTCGGAGGGACGCACTGAAGCTTTCTTT	CASSRESEGRTEAFF
TRBV19	NA	TRBJ1-3	NA	TGTGCCGAAAGTAGGGTGGGTATCCGCTCTGGAAACACCATATATTTT	CAESRVGIRSGNTIYF
TRBV12-3/TRBV12-4	NA	TRBJ2-1	NA	TGTGCCAGCAGTTTTGGGGGACTTCAGTTCTTC	CASSFGGLQFF
TRBV7-6	NA	TRBJ1-3	NA	TGTGCCAGCAGCTTGGCGGGAAGCTCTGGAAACACCATATATTTT	CASSLAGSSGNTIYF
TRBV7-2	NA	TRBJ1-4	NA	TGTGCCAGCAGCTTCCGCCAGGGCGCAACTAATGAAAAACTGTTTTTT	CASSFRQGATNEKLFF
TRBV19	NA	TRBJ2-1	TRBD2	TGTGCCAGTAGTACTCTAGCGGGAGGGCCTGGGTCATCGGGCCTTCGAAATGAGCAGTTCTTC	CASSTLAGGPGSSGLRNEQFF
TRBV19	NA	TRBJ1-2	TRBD1	TGTGCCAGTACCCCCCGCCCCCGGACAGGGGGGTATGGCTACACCTTC	CASTPRPRTGGYGYTF
TRBV7-8	NA	TRBJ1-6	TRBD1	TGTGCCAGCAGCTTAGAGGGGGCAGCTAATAATTCACCCCTCCACTTT	CASSLEGAANNSPLHF
TRBV4-3	NA	TRBJ2-3	TRBD1	TGCGCCAGCAGCCAAGTCCCGGGGACAGGAGCAGTTAGGCAGTATTTT	CASSQVPGTGAVRQYF
TRBV3-1/TRBV3-2	NA	TRBJ2-2	NA	TGTGCCAGCAGCCAACGTAGTAGCTACACCGGGGAGCTGTTTTTT	CASSQRSSYTGELFF
TRBV6-5	NA	TRBJ1-2	TRBD1	TGTGCCAGCATCCCCGGACAGGGGGACTATGGCTACACCTTC	CASIPGQGDYGYTF
TRBV4-1	NA	TRBJ2-1	NA	TGCGCCAGCAGCCAAGATGGGGCAGCCGGGGACGAGCAGTTCTTC	CASSQDGAAGDEQFF
TRBV2	NA	TRBJ1-5	TRBD1	TGTGCCAGCAGCGGGGACAGGGCTCAGCCCCAGCATTTT	CASSGDRAQPQHF
TRBV3-1/TRBV3-2	NA	TRBJ1-4	TRBD1	TGTGCCAGCAGCCAGCCCAGACAGGGGGGTATCGAAAAACTGTTTTTT	CASSQPRQGGIEKLFF
TRBV19	few	TRBJ1-6	NA	TGTGCCAGTAGGAACCAGGGGAATTCACCCCTCCACTTT	CASRNQGNSPLHF
TRBV10-3	NA	TRBJ2-2	TRBD1	TGTGCCATCAGCCCAGGGGGCCCGAGCACCGGGGAGCTGTTTTTT	CAISPGGPSTGELFF
TRBV10-1	NA	TRBJ2-2	NA	TGCGCCAGCAGTGAGTCGATGATCGGGGAGCTGTTTTTT	CASSESMIGELFF
TRBV5-4	few	TRBJ1-2	NA	TGTGCCAGCAGCTTGGAAATTGCCCTTCATGGCTACACCTTC	CASSLEIALHGYTF
TRBV4-1	NA	TRBJ2-5	TRBD2	TGCGCCAGCAGCCAACTTAGCGGGGGCCAGTACTTC	CASSQLSGGQYF
TRBV18	NA	TRBJ2-7	TRBD1	TGTGCCAGCTCACCACCGGGACAGGGGTTAAGTGCCGACCTCTCCGAGCAGTACTTC	CASSPPGQGLSADLSEQYF
TRBV7-2	NA	TRBJ2-1	TRBD1	TGTGCCAGCAGCACTGGGACAGCCTCCTACAATGAGCAGTTCTTC	CASSTGTASYNEQFF
TRBV5-1	once	TRBJ1-3	NA	TGCGCCAGCAGCCCACAGGCCGCCTCTGGAAACACCATATATTTT	CASSPQAASGNTIYF
TRBV5-6	NA	TRBJ1-5	NA	TGTGCCAGCAGCTTGGGGGGACACTTTAGCAATCAGCCCCAGCATTTT	CASSLGGHFSNQPQHF
TRBV4-3	NA	TRBJ2-2	NA	TGCGCCAGCAGCCCCCGACAGAACACCGGGGAGCTGTTTTTT	CASSPRQNTGELFF
TRBV20-1	NA	TRBJ2-1	TRBD1	TGCAGTGCTAGTGAACCGGGACAGGACTCCCGGGGGCAGTTCTTC	CSASEPGQDSRGQFF
TRBV5-5	once	TRBJ1-2	TRBD1	TGTGCCAGCAGCAGCGGACAGCCAGGGGGGTATGGCTACACCTTC	CASSSGQPGGYGYTF
TRBV7-9	NA	TRBJ2-5	NA	TGTGCCACCCTATACCCGGGGGAGACCCAGTACTTC	CATLYPGETQYF
TRBV14	NA	TRBJ1-1	NA	TGTGCCAGCAGCCAAGTGGAGGGTTCGTGGACTGAAGCTTTCTTT	CASSQVEGSWTEAFF
TRBV19	NA	TRBJ1-5	NA	TGTGCCAGTAGGGCAGCTTTCCTTAGCAATCAGCCCCAGCATTTT	CASRAAFLSNQPQHF
TRBV12-3/TRBV12-4	NA	TRBJ2-1	TRBD1	TGTGCCAGCAGTCTCCCCGGACAGGGACGGTTCTTC	CASSLPGQGRFF
TRBV29-1	NA	TRBJ1-1	NA	TGCAGCGTTACCAGGGTCGCTGAAGCTTTCTTT	CSVTRVAEAFF
TRBV25-1	NA	TRBJ1-1	NA	TGTGCCAGCAGTGGGGGGGTTGGGATCACTGAAGCTTTCTTT	CASSGGVGITEAFF
TRBV4-3	NA	TRBJ1-5	NA	TGCGCCAGCAGCCAAGATTTAGGGACCCAGCATTTT	CASSQDLGTQHF
TRBV7-3	few	TRBJ2-7	TRBD2	TGTGCCAGAAGGACTAGCGGGAGGAGGGGTTGCTACGAGCAGTACTTC	CARRTSGRRGCYEQYF
TRBV7-2	NA	TRBJ2-4	NA	TGTGCCAGCAGCTCCCAAGGGTTCCAGGGCATTCAGTACTTC	CASSSQGFQGIQYF
TRBV5-1	NA	TRBJ1-5	TRBD1	TGCGCCAGCAGCTTGGTATCAGGGGGTCAGCCCCAGCATTTT	CASSLVSGGQPQHF
TRBV4-1	NA	TRBJ1-5	NA	TGCGCCAGCAGCCAAGAGCTTGTTGATTTTAGCAATCAGCCCCAGCATTTT	CASSQELVDFSNQPQHF
TRBV6-6	NA	TRBJ2-4	TRBD1	TGTGCCAGCAGCCGGTCGGACAGGGAAAACATTCAGTACTTC	CASSRSDRENIQYF
TRBV19	few	TRBJ1-4	NA	TGTGCCAGTAGTTGGAACCTTGCAACTAATGAAAAACTGTTTTTT	CASSWNLATNEKLFF
TRBV4-3	once	TRBJ1-4	TRBD1	TGCGCCAGCAGCCAAGGGGACAGGTTACCTAATGAAAAACTGTTTTTT	CASSQGDRLPNEKLFF
TRBV7-9	NA	TRBJ2-7	TRBD2	TGTGCCAGCAGCGAACCTACCCTCGGGAGGCCGAATTACGAGCAGTACTTC	CASSEPTLGRPNYEQYF
TRBV4-1	once	TRBJ1-1	NA	TGCGCCAGCAGCCAAGATCAGGGGAACACTGAAGCTTTCTTT	CASSQDQGNTEAFF
TRBV5-4	NA	TRBJ2-1	NA	TGTGCCAGCAGCCTGACAGGCAATGAGCAGTTCTTC	CASSLTGNEQFF
TRBV27	few	TRBJ1-1	NA	TGTGCCAGCAGTTTCCAAAACACTGAAGCTTTCTTT	CASSFQNTEAFF
TRBV19	few	TRBJ1-1	NA	TGTGCCAGTAGTATGGGACACATGAACACTGAAGCTTTCTTT	CASSMGHMNTEAFF
TRBV2	NA	TRBJ1-1	NA	TGTGCCAGCAGTGAAGAAGGGGCTGGCGCTTTCTTT	CASSEEGAGAFF